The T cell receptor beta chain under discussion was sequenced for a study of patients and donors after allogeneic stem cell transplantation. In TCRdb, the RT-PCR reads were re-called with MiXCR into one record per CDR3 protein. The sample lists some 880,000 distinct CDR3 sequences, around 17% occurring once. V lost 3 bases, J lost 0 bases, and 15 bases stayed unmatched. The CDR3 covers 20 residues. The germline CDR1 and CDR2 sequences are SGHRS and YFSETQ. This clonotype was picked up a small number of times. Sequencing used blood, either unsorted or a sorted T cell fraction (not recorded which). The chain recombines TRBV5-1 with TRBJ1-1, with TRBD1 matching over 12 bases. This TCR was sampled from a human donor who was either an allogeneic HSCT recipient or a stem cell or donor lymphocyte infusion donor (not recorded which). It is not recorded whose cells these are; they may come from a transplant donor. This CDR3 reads CASSSARDRGLEALNTEAFF. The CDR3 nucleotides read TGCGCCAGCAGCTCCGCCCGGGACAGGGGGCTAGAGGCGCTGAACACTGAAGCTTTCTTT.